The rows below give T cell receptor beta chains drawn from one sample of a study of T cell repertoires in cytomegalovirus infection. The antigens these receptors bind are not known. One entry per CDR3 protein results from TCRdb running MiXCR on the reads. In the table there are 450,000 to 650,000 distinct CDR3 sequences, over 35% of which are singletons. The source was cultured PBMCs, collected from culture after CMV antigen stimulation. The receptors were gathered from a human donor in good health (CMV status not recorded). Some clones in this sample may be carry-over from other donors' samples. CDR3s include the opening cysteine and the closing phenylalanine or tryptophan. The D gene is left open where the match is weak. Clone size appears in some rows only: once, few, many, or a class for an expanded clone.

j_gene,v_gene,abundance,d_gene,CDR3aa,CDR3nt
TRBJ2-7,TRBV2,-,-,CASKEGTAYEQYF,TGTGCCAGCAAGGAGGGTACCGCCTACGAGCAGTACTTC
TRBJ2-6,TRBV7-6,-,-,CAPGVTGANVLTF,TGTGCCCCCGGGGTAACCGGGGCCAACGTCCTGACTTTC
TRBJ2-3,TRBV2,-,-,CASSEALPSGTDTQYF,TGTGCCAGCAGTGAAGCGTTGCCTAGCGGCACAGATACGCAGTATTTT
TRBJ1-6,TRBV19,-,-,CASSSRTGYSPLHF,TGTGCCAGTAGTAGTCGCACAGGGTATTCACCCCTCCACTTT
TRBJ1-5,TRBV2,few,-,CASSPDRLNQPQHF,TGTGCCAGCAGTCCCGACAGGCTCAATCAGCCCCAGCATTTT
TRBJ2-1,TRBV7-2,-,-,CASSLVILGEQFF,TGTGCCAGCAGCTTAGTAATTTTGGGTGAGCAGTTCTTC
TRBJ2-3,TRBV4-1,few,TRBD2,CASSQSGLAGRDTQYF,TGCGCCAGCAGCCAGTCCGGACTAGCGGGGAGAGATACGCAGTATTTT
TRBJ2-3,TRBV11-2,few,-,CASSFGLVPGTDTQYF,TGTGCCAGCAGCTTCGGTCTTGTCCCGGGCACAGATACGCAGTATTTT
TRBJ2-7,TRBV29-1,few,TRBD1,CSVETDRGHSYEQYF,TGCAGCGTTGAAACGGACAGGGGGCACTCCTACGAGCAGTACTTC
TRBJ2-3,TRBV19,few,TRBD2,CASSARILAGMTDTQYF,TGTGCCAGTAGTGCCCGAATACTAGCGGGTATGACAGATACGCAGTATTTT
TRBJ2-3,TRBV29-1,-,TRBD1,CSVGIGQDRPTDTQYF,TGCAGCGTTGGGATCGGACAGGATCGCCCCACAGATACGCAGTATTTT
TRBJ2-1,TRBV12-3/TRBV12-4,-,TRBD1,CASSTGGSYNEQFF,TGTGCCAGCAGCACAGGGGGCTCCTACAATGAGCAGTTCTTC
TRBJ1-6,TRBV7-9,few,-,CASREGSSYNSPLHF,TGTGCCAGCAGAGAAGGGAGCTCCTATAATTCACCCCTCCACTTT
TRBJ1-2,TRBV7-9,few,-,CASSFNLVDYGYTF,TGTGCCAGCAGCTTCAATTTGGTTGACTATGGCTACACCTTC
TRBJ2-4,TRBV28,-,-,CASSLGGSALLAKNIQYF,TGTGCCAGCAGTTTAGGGGGGTCGGCCCTCCTAGCCAAAAACATTCAGTACTTC
TRBJ2-3,TRBV12-3/TRBV12-4,-,TRBD2,CASSFWLAGRGDTQYF,TGTGCCAGCAGTTTCTGGCTAGCGGGAAGGGGGGATACGCAGTATTTT
TRBJ2-5,TRBV5-4,few,TRBD1,CASSPGQGADQETQYF,TGTGCCAGCAGCCCGGGACAGGGGGCCGACCAAGAGACCCAGTACTTC
TRBJ2-6,TRBV7-2,many,-,CASRDTGANVLTF,TGTGCCAGCAGAGACACTGGGGCCAACGTCCTGACTTTC
TRBJ2-1,TRBV2,few,TRBD2,CASSQGTSAYNEQFF,TGTGCCAGCAGCCAAGGGACTAGCGCTTACAATGAGCAGTTCTTC
TRBJ2-5,TRBV7-8,-,-,CASSLRFGEEETQYF,TGTGCCAGCAGCTTAAGATTCGGAGAAGAAGAGACCCAGTACTTC